This entry describes one T cell receptor beta chain. The antigen remains undetermined. The CDR3 has 15 amino acids. V was pared by 0 bases and J by 7 bases, with 4 bases of the junction left unmatched. Per the germline V gene, CDR1 is LGHNA and CDR2 is YSLEER. This specimen comes from a study of response to subunit inactivated influenza vaccine. Study-level points and caveats: Authors proposed each seasonal influenza vaccination draws in few new T cells.

One entry per CDR3 protein, called by TCRdb with MiXCR from the RT-PCR reads. The sample carries about 650,000 distinct CDR3 sequences, 14% recorded once. The chain links TRBV4-3 to TRBJ2-2; 8 positions match TRBD2. Specimen: PBMCs from blood, collected around 14 days before vaccination. The source is a middle-aged man who received an inactivated influenza vaccine. Written as DNA, the CDR3 is TGCGCCAGCAGCCAAGACGGCGGGAGGAACGGGGAGCTGTTTTTT. Protein sequence: CASSQDGGRNGELFF.